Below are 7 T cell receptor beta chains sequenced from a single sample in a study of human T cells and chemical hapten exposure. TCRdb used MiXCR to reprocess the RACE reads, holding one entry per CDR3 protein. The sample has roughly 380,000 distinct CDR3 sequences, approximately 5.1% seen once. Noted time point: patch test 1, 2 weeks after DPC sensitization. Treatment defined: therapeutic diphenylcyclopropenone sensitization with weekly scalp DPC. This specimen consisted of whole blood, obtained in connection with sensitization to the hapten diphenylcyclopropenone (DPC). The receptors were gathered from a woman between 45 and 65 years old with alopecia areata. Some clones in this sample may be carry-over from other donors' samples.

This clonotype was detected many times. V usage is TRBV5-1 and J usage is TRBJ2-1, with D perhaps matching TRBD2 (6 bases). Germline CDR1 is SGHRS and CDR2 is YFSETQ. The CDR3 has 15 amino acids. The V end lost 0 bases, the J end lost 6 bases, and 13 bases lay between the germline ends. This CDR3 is CASSLDGSPINEQFF. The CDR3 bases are TGCGCCAGCAGCTTGGACGGGAGCCCAATCAATGAGCAGTTCTTC.

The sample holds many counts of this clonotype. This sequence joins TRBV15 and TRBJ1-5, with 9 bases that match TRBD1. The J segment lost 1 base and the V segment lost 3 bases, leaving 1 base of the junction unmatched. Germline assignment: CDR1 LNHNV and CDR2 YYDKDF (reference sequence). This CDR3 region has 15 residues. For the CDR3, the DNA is TGTGCCACCAGCAGGGGACAGGGCAGCAATCAGCCCCAGCATTTT. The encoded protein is CATSRGQGSNQPQHF.

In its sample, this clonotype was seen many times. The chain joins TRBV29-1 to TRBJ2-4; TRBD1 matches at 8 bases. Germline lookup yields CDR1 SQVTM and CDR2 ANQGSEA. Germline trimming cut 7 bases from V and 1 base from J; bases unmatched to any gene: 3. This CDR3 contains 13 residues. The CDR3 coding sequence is TGCAGCGGGCAGGGGGCCGCCAAAAACATTCAGTACTTC. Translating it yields CSGQGAAKNIQYF.

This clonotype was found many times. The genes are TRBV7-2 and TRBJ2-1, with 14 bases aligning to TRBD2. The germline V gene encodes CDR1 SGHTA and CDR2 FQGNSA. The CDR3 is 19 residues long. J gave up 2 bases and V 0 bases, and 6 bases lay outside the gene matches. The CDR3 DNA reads TGTGCCAGCAGCTTAGCGACTAGCGGGAGGGGGGCCACCTACAATGAGCAGTTCTTC. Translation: CASSLATSGRGATYNEQFF.

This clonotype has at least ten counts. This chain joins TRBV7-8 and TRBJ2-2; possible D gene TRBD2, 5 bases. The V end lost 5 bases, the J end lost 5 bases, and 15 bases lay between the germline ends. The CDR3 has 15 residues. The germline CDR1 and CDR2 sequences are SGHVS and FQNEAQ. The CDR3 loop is CASSPQTGKTGELFF. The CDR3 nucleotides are TGTGCCAGCAGCCCGCAGACCGGGAAGACCGGGGAGCTGTTTTTT.

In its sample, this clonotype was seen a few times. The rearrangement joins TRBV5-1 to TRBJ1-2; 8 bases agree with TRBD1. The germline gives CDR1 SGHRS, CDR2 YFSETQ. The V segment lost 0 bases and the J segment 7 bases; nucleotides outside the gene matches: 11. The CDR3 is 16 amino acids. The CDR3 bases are TGCGCCAGCAGCTTGGTCGGATCGACAGGGGATGCTGGCTACACCTTC. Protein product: CASSLVGSTGDAGYTF.

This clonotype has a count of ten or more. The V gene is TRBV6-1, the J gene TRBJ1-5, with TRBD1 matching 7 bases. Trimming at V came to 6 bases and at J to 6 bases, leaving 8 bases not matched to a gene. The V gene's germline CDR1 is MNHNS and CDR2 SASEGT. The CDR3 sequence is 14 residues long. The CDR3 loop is CASRAQGSVQPQHF. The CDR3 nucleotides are TGTGCCAGCAGGGCACAGGGGTCTGTTCAGCCCCAGCATTTT.